These 6 T cell receptor beta chains were all obtained from the same sample, sequenced in a study of blood T cell repertoires in COVID-19. Sequenced by immunoSEQ multiplex PCR; TCRdb stores in-frame clones only, minus some. The table includes approximately 210,000 clones, around 85% detected once. Sequenced sample: peripheral blood. The receptors shown here come from a woman in her sixties or seventies with acute or convalescent COVID-19.

This chain links TRBV7-3 with TRBJ1-1, with 8 nucleotides matching TRBD1. CDR1 is SGHTA and CDR2 is FQGTGA in the germline V gene. The CDR3 consists of 14 residues. Trimming removed 5 bases from V and 3 bases from J; junction bases left unmatched: 5. The CDR3 bases are TGTGCCAGCAGCATGACAGGGGTAGACACTGAAGCTTTCTTT. Translated: CASSMTGVDTEAFF.

CDR3 sequence: CAQSSLQGRNQPQHF. The CDR3 DNA follows: TGTGCCCAAAGCTCTTTACAGGGTCGCAATCAGCCCCAGCATTTT. The chain uses TRBV19 and TRBJ1-5, with D possibly matching TRBD1 (6 bases). There are 15 residues in the CDR3. V was trimmed by 11 bases and J by 2 bases, leaving 19 bases between them. Germline values: CDR1 LNHDA, CDR2 SQIVND (reference sequence).

V is TRBV6-2 or TRBV6-3 and J is TRBJ1-5, with D tentatively TRBD1 (6 bases). With 4 bases removed from V and 2 bases from J, the gap between germline ends came to 15 bases. Germline CDR1 and CDR2: MNHEY and SVGEGT. CDR3 length: 16 amino acids. This CDR3 reads CASSFIPGHRNQPQHF. The CDR3 coding sequence is TGTGCCAGCAGTTTCATCCCGGGACACCGCAATCAGCCCCAGCATTTT.

J is TRBJ1-2 and V is TRBV6-5; the match to TRBD1 covers 9 bases. The CDR3 totals 14 residues. From germline, CDR1 is MNHEY and CDR2 SVGAGI. V lost 10 bases and J lost 5; bases outside the gene matches: 11. The DNA for the CDR3 is TGTGCCATTAGCCCAGGGACAGGGCCTTATGGCTACACCTTC. It specifies CAISPGTGPYGYTF.

This clone showed up just a few times. The chain employs TRBV6-5 and TRBJ1-2; 7 bases are a match to TRBD1. Germline CDR1 reads MNHEY; CDR2 reads SVGAGI. The V segment lost 5 bases and the J segment 4 bases; nucleotides outside the gene matches: 1. The CDR3 runs to 12 residues. CDR3 protein: CASSTGAYGYTF. DNA for the CDR3: TGTGCCAGCAGTACAGGGGCCTATGGCTACACCTTC.

V gene TRBV7-7 combines with J gene TRBJ2-5; 7 bases are shared with TRBD1. V gave up 5 bases and J gave up 2 bases; unmatched junction bases: 2. Germline-derived CDR1 and CDR2 are SSHAT and FNYEAQ (reference sequence). The CDR3 consists of 13 residues. CDR3 region: CASSPGQQETQYF. CDR3 bases: TGTGCCAGCAGCCCGGGACAGCAAGAGACCCAGTACTTC.